This is a list of T cell receptor beta chains from one sample in a study of blood T cells in healthy people across ages. A single record per CDR3 protein comes from TCRdb applying MiXCR to the 5' RACE reads. Among some 890,000 distinct CDR3 sequences listed, around 29% were seen once. These data were likewise used in another study, on T cells of mothers and their children.

Sequenced material: blood. Receptors were obtained from a woman in her thirties or forties in good health. CDR3s include the opening cysteine and the closing phenylalanine or tryptophan. The D gene is left open where the match is weak. Clone size is not always given. Where it is, it says once, few, many or a class for expanded clones.

TRBD2,18,TRBJ2-7,NA,TRBV11-1,CASSLSSSLAVNSYEQYF,TGTGCCAGCAGCTTATCGTCCTCGCTAGCGGTGAATAGCTACGAGCAGTACTTC
TRBD2,15,TRBJ2-5,many,TRBV4-2,CASSRSGAGGETQYF,TGTGCCAGCAGCCGTAGCGGGGCTGGCGGAGAGACCCAGTACTTC
TRBD1,14,TRBJ2-7,NA,TRBV12-3/TRBV12-4,CASTIGTGSYEQYF,TGTGCCAGCACCATCGGGACAGGATCCTACGAGCAGTACTTC
NA,13,TRBJ2-2,few,TRBV7-3,CASSLAGNGELFF,TGTGCCAGCAGCTTAGCGGGGAACGGGGAGCTGTTTTTT
NA,13,TRBJ2-1,many,TRBV12-3/TRBV12-4,CASSLGPYNEQFF,TGTGCCAGCAGTTTAGGACCATACAATGAGCAGTTCTTC
TRBD1,14,TRBJ2-5,NA,TRBV7-9,CASSLSTGVETQYF,TGTGCCAGCAGCTTATCAACAGGGGTAGAGACCCAGTACTTC
TRBD1,15,TRBJ1-5,few,TRBV7-2,CASSSQGIDNQPQHF,TGTGCCAGCAGCTCACAGGGGATTGACAATCAGCCCCAGCATTTT
TRBD1,16,TRBJ2-3,NA,TRBV6-2/TRBV6-3,CAGRRPGQGRTDTQYF,TGTGCCGGCAGACGACCCGGACAGGGCCGCACAGATACGCAGTATTTT
NA,13,TRBJ1-2,NA,TRBV2,CASRGGVNYGYTF,TGTGCCAGCAGAGGAGGGGTTAACTATGGCTACACCTTC
NA,15,TRBJ1-1,NA,TRBV7-2,CASSPVTGVNTEAFF,TGTGCCAGCAGCCCAGTGACAGGAGTGAACACTGAAGCTTTCTTT
NA,15,TRBJ2-7,NA,TRBV6-5,CASSMGRVAYNEQYF,TGTGCCAGCAGTATGGGCAGGGTAGCCTACAATGAGCAGTACTTC
NA,16,TRBJ2-6,many,TRBV7-8,CASSRQGGTGANVLTF,TGTGCCAGCAGCCGTCAAGGGGGAACCGGGGCCAACGTCCTGACTTTC
NA,15,TRBJ2-5,many,TRBV9,CASSPPGAPQETQYF,TGTGCCAGCAGCCCCCCAGGGGCCCCCCAAGAGACCCAGTACTTC
TRBD1,19,TRBJ2-6,many,TRBV25-1,CASSDSFEQQGTGANVLTF,TGTGCCAGCAGTGATTCTTTCGAACAACAGGGGACTGGGGCCAACGTCCTGACTTTC
TRBD1,18,TRBJ1-1,NA,TRBV5-1,CASSSRTGDRGMNTEAFF,TGCGCCAGCAGCTCAAGGACGGGGGACAGGGGAATGAACACCGAAGCTTTCTTT
TRBD1,15,TRBJ1-5,NA,TRBV28,CASRESGQSWSPQHF,TGTGCCAGCAGGGAATCGGGACAGTCTTGGTCGCCCCAGCATTTT
TRBD2,14,TRBJ2-7,many,TRBV10-3,CAISERGGLREQYF,TGTGCCATCAGTGAGCGGGGGGGCTTAAGGGAGCAGTACTTC
NA,15,TRBJ2-3,many,TRBV7-2,CASSLTITGTDTQYF,TGTGCCAGCAGCTTGACAATCACAGGAACAGATACGCAGTATTTT
TRBD1,15,TRBJ2-1,many,TRBV5-1,CASTLGDRRYNEQFF,TGCGCCAGCACCCTCGGGGACAGGCGATACAATGAGCAGTTCTTC
TRBD1,14,TRBJ1-2,NA,TRBV7-2,CASSSDRVNYGYTF,TGTGCCAGCAGCTCGGACAGGGTGAACTATGGCTACACCTTC
NA,14,TRBJ1-2,NA,TRBV6-5,CASSPTGRIYGYTF,TGTGCCAGCAGCCCAACGGGACGGATCTATGGCTACACCTTC
NA,15,TRBJ1-2,NA,TRBV25-1,CASSEYGDTQRGYTF,TGTGCCAGCAGTGAATATGGGGACACACAACGTGGCTACACCTTC
NA,15,TRBJ1-2,many,TRBV10-3,CAISGPTMPNYGYTF,TGTGCCATCAGTGGGCCTACGATGCCTAACTATGGCTACACCTTC
NA,15,TRBJ1-5,once,TRBV12-3/TRBV12-4,CASGGGGSYNQPQHF,TGTGCCAGCGGCGGAGGGGGAAGTTACAATCAGCCCCAGCATTTT
NA,15,TRBJ2-1,many,TRBV11-1,CASSFNGGRVNEQFF,TGTGCCAGCAGCTTCAACGGGGGCAGGGTAAATGAGCAGTTCTTC
TRBD2,12,TRBJ2-7,few,TRBV6-4,CASKRGCYEQYF,TGTGCCAGCAAGCGGGGGTGCTACGAGCAGTACTTC
NA,12,TRBJ1-1,few,TRBV7-2,CASSPNVGQAFF,TGTGCCAGCAGCCCAAACGTTGGTCAAGCTTTCTTT
NA,14,TRBJ1-5,few,TRBV7-2,CASSLAVGDQPQHF,TGTGCCAGCAGCTTAGCGGTAGGGGATCAGCCCCAGCATTTT
NA,13,TRBJ2-7,NA,TRBV18,CASSPPEQGEQYF,TGTGCCAGCTCACCACCGGAGCAGGGCGAGCAGTACTTC
NA,15,TRBJ2-3,few,TRBV11-2,CASSLMRVNTDTQYF,TGTGCCAGCAGCTTAATGCGGGTGAACACAGATACGCAGTATTTT
TRBD1,17,TRBJ1-5,NA,TRBV20-1,CSARDVRTGGSNQPQHF,TGCAGTGCTAGAGATGTTAGGACAGGGGGTAGCAATCAGCCCCAGCATTTT
NA,15,TRBJ1-1,few,TRBV4-2,CASSQDPGGKAEAFF,TGTGCCAGCAGCCAAGATCCCGGGGGGAAAGCTGAAGCTTTCTTT
NA,12,TRBJ1-2,NA,TRBV20-1,CSASGQLGGYTF,TGCAGTGCTAGCGGACAATTAGGTGGCTACACCTTC
NA,11,TRBJ2-1,many,TRBV18,CASQASDEQFF,TGTGCCTCCCAGGCTAGCGATGAGCAGTTCTTC